This entry features one T cell receptor beta chain sequence. These data are taken from a study of PD-1 blockade in classical Hodgkin lymphoma. The CDR3 runs 14 residues. Losses at the gene ends were 3 bases for V and 4 bases for J; bases not matched to a gene: 1. The germline V gene encodes CDR1 GTSNPN and CDR2 SVGIG (reference sequence). As for time point: cycle 4 day 1 (C4D1), after five to seven weeks of nivolumab. Every patient experienced relapse after autologous stem cell transplantation, and brentuximab vedotin exposure varied. Clones were read by immunoSEQ multiplex PCR, and TCRdb kept only the in-frame ones, dropping some. In the table there are about 96,000 clones, about 93% of which are singletons.

The specimen comprised peripheral blood mononuclear cells (PBMCs), sampled before the fourth cycle of nivolumab. The origin of this receptor is a human donor with classical Hodgkin lymphoma. J is TRBJ2-3 and V is TRBV30; 13 bases align to TRBD2. CDR3 amino acids: CAWRLAGGPDTQYF. The CDR3 DNA is TGTGCCTGGAGACTAGCGGGAGGGCCAGATACGCAGTATTTT.